The 23 T cell receptor beta chains in this list originate from one sample, sequenced in a study of blood T cells in healthy people across ages. Sample-barcoded 5' priming and a J-beta primer mix drove a second PCR of 7 to 11 cycles. TCRdb ran MiXCR on the 5' RACE reads and lists one entry per CDR3 protein. In the table there are approximately 800,000 distinct CDR3 sequences, 40% to 65% of which are singletons. Sequencing was carried out using blood. Every receptor here comes from a man older than 75 in good health.

The V gene is TRBV6-1, the J gene TRBJ2-1; possibly TRBD2 for D (6 bases). This CDR3 region has 13 residues. Germline V CDR1 and CDR2: MNHNS, SASEGT. V lost 3 bases and J 6 bases, leaving 9 bases between the germline ends. In nucleotides, the CDR3 is TGTGCCAGCAGTGACACTAGCTTCAATGAGCAGTTCTTC. Translating it yields CASSDTSFNEQFF.

This clonotype was counted only a few times. The chain uses TRBV20-1 and TRBJ2-5; perhaps TRBD2 as D (6 bases). V shed 8 bases and J shed 2 bases, with 15 bases lying between them. The CDR3 runs 13 residues. Germline-derived CDR1 and CDR2 are DFQATT and SNEGSKA (reference sequence). The CDR3 sequence: CSHGGGLQETQYF. The CDR3 coding sequence is TGCAGTCACGGGGGAGGTCTGCAAGAGACCCAGTACTTC.

This clonotype came up a few times. The CDR3 bases are TGCGCCAGCTCCCGGACTAGCGGGATGATCTATGAGCAGTTCTTC. Amino acid sequence: CASSRTSGMIYEQFF. This chain connects TRBV5-1 to TRBJ2-1, with TRBD2 matching over 12 bases. This CDR3 has 15 residues. Germline V CDR1 and CDR2: SGHRS, YFSETQ. Trimming took 7 bases from V and 8 from J; bases not matched to a gene: 10.

This clonotype has a handful of counts. The J gene is TRBJ2-7, the V gene TRBV7-2; D is ambiguous. Trimming shortened V by 0 bases and J by 4 bases, and 13 bases separated the two germline ends. The CDR3 length is 15 residues. In germline, CDR1 is SGHTA, CDR2 FQGNSA. CDR3 loop: CASSLAGGSPYEQYF. The CDR3 nucleotides are TGTGCCAGCAGCTTAGCTGGCGGTTCCCCTTACGAGCAGTACTTC.

The CDR3 region has the DNA TGCAGTGCTAGAGCGCCAGGGCAGAGCTCCTACAATGAGCAGTTCTTC. It encodes CSARAPGQSSYNEQFF. The chain links TRBV20-1 to TRBJ2-1, with D perhaps matching TRBD1 (5 bases). The germline V gene has CDR1 DFQATT and CDR2 SNEGSKA (reference sequence). CDR3 length: 16 residues. V lost 1 base and J lost 0, with 13 bases in between.

This clonotype was seen a few times. This rearrangement joins TRBV9 to TRBJ2-3, with 8 nucleotides matching TRBD2. There are 15 residues in the CDR3. Germline CDR1 and CDR2: SGDLS and YYNGEE. The ends lost 0 bases at V and 3 bases at J; junction bases unmatched: 3. The CDR3 bases are TGTGCCAGCAGCGTAGGAGTAGCGGGAACAGATACGCAGTATTTT. Protein: CASSVGVAGTDTQYF.

The rearrangement links TRBV11-2 to TRBJ1-6, with no clear D. V lost 5 bases to trimming and J lost 8 bases, with 10 bases between them. There are 13 residues in the CDR3. From germline, CDR1 is SGHAT and CDR2 FQNNGV. The CDR3 spells CASSPQTDSPLHF. The CDR3 coding sequence is TGTGCCAGCAGCCCACAGACCGATTCACCCCTCCACTTT.

V gene TRBV20-1 combines with J gene TRBJ2-5, with D possibly TRBD2 on 5 matching bases. The CDR3 length is 14 residues. The ends were cut back, 1 base at V and 7 bases at J, with 16 bases in the middle. In germline, CDR1 is DFQATT, CDR2 SNEGSKA (reference sequence). The CDR3 sequence: CSARGTGEPGTQYF. The CDR3 DNA reads TGCAGTGCTAGAGGGACCGGGGAGCCGGGGACCCAGTACTTC.

The chain recombines TRBV28 with TRBJ2-5; the match to TRBD2 covers 7 bases. Germline CDR1 is MDHEN and CDR2 is SYDVKM. This CDR3 is built from 13 residues. V was clipped by 8 bases and J by 11 bases; unmatched bases: 14. The CDR3 loop reads CASGGTTQREQYF. CDR3 sequence (DNA): TGTGCCAGCGGGGGGACTACCCAGAGGGAGCAGTACTTC. The variable domain in full, completed from reference TRBV28 and TRBJ2-5, reads DVKVTQSSRYLVKRTGEKVFLECVQDMDHENMFWYRQDPGLGLRLIYFSYDVKMKEKGDIPEGYSVSREKKERFSLILESASTNQTSMYLCASGGTTQREQYFGPGTRLLVL.

This clonotype has more than one count but fewer than ten. The DNA for the CDR3 is TGTGCCATCAGTGTGACTAGCGGGGGTGGGACCCAGTACTTC. This encodes CAISVTSGGGTQYF. The chain combines TRBV10-3 with TRBJ2-5; 12 nucleotides line up with TRBD2. CDR1 ENHRY and CDR2 SYGVKD come from the germline V gene. The CDR3 extends over 14 amino acids. Unmatched junction bases numbered 4, after V lost 4 bases and J lost 7 bases.

The chain carries TRBV4-2 and TRBJ1-1; D remains unclear. CDR3 length equals 14 residues. V was cut by 8 bases and J by 1 base, with 14 bases left in between. CDR1 is LGHNA, CDR2 YNFKEQ, per germline. This CDR3 is CASRIAYGNTEAFF. The CDR3, as DNA: TGTGCCAGCCGAATAGCGTACGGGAACACTGAAGCTTTCTTT.

This clonotype turned up a few times. V and J are TRBV20-1 and TRBJ2-1; 10 bases are shared with TRBD2. This CDR3 comprises 14 residues. The V and J ends lost 6 bases and 7 bases, in that order; junction bases with no gene match: 9. Germline V CDR1 and CDR2: DFQATT, SNEGSKA (reference sequence). CDR3 protein: CSAKLAGITNEQFF. CDR3 nucleotides: TGCAGTGCCAAACTAGCGGGAATAACGAATGAGCAGTTCTTC.

This sequence joins TRBV11-2 and TRBJ2-5; D possibly corresponds to TRBD2 (6 bases). With 5 bases removed from V and 4 bases from J, the gap between germline ends came to 17 bases. The CDR3 totals 15 residues. CDR1 is SGHAT, CDR2 FQNNGV, per germline. CDR3 loop: CASSPTTSMGETQYF. The CDR3 DNA is TGTGCCAGCAGCCCGACAACTAGCATGGGAGAGACCCAGTACTTC.

The V call is TRBV12-3 or TRBV12-4, the J call TRBJ2-1; the match to TRBD2 covers 15 bases. The CDR3 has 18 amino acids. With 9 bases clipped from V and 4 bases from J, the junction kept 13 bases outside the gene matches. In DNA, the CDR3 is TGTGCCAGTAGGCCTACCCCGGGACTAGCGGGAGGTTACAATGAGCAGTTCTTC. Encoded protein: CASRPTPGLAGGYNEQFF.

This clonotype appeared once. The chain recombines TRBV29-1 with TRBJ2-7; 10 positions agree with TRBD1. The germline CDR1 and CDR2 sequences are SQVTM and ANQGSEA. CDR3 length: 13 residues. V lost 7 bases and J lost 6; bases outside the gene matches: 9. The DNA of the CDR3 is TGCAGCGCTGAGGGGACAGGGGCGAGCGAGCAGTACTTC. Its translation is CSAEGTGASEQYF.

The chain has TRBV12-3 or TRBV12-4 and TRBJ2-2; 9 nucleotides line up with TRBD2. The CDR3 consists of 15 residues. V shed 7 bases, J shed 7 bases, and the junction held 10 bases outside the gene matches. CDR3 in DNA: TGTGCCAGCACTCGCGGGGGGGCTACCGGCGGGGAGCTGTTTTTT. Protein product: CASTRGGATGGELFF.

The V call is TRBV20-1, the J call TRBJ2-7; unclear D gene. The germline CDR1 and CDR2 sequences are DFQATT and SNEGSKA (reference sequence). CDR3 length equals 14 residues. V was cut by 6 bases and J by 2 bases, with 17 bases left in between. The DNA of the CDR3 is TGCAGTGCAAGCCCGGTTCAGGCTGCCTACGAGCAGTACTTC. Translating it yields CSASPVQAAYEQYF.

This sequence joins TRBV5-4 and TRBJ2-4; D could derive from TRBD1 or TRBD2 (7 bases each). Looked up from germline, CDR1 is SGHNT and CDR2 is YYREEE (reference sequence). Trimming removed 2 bases at V and 6 bases at J, with 15 bases between. The CDR3 runs to 15 residues. The CDR3 coding sequence is TGTGCCAGCAGCTTCCCAGGGGGAGGGGGAAACATTCAGTACTTC. It specifies CASSFPGGGGNIQYF.

The chain recombines TRBV12-3 or TRBV12-4 with TRBJ2-2; D remains unclear. This CDR3 is built from 15 residues. V lost 1 base and J lost 2, with 8 bases in between. CDR3 nucleotides: TGTGCCAGCAGTTTAGGCCAGCCAAACACCGGGGAGCTGTTTTTT. It encodes CASSLGQPNTGELFF.

Here the CDR3 DNA reads TGCAGCGCGGGAGAGCAGACCCAGTACTTC. The encoded protein is CSAGEQTQYF. The chain carries TRBV29-1 and TRBJ2-5, with D possibly matching TRBD2 (6 bases). V was shortened by 7 bases and J by 6 bases, with 9 bases between the two germline ends. The CDR3 spans 10 residues. Germline V lookup: CDR1 SQVTM, CDR2 ANQGSEA.

Worth noting for this clonotype: A junction end diverges from the germline sequence, so it may reflect a read error. The rearrangement uses TRBV5-1 and TRBJ2-1; 11 bases line up with TRBD2. In germline, CDR1 is SGHRS, CDR2 YFSETQ. This CDR3 has 15 amino acids. The DNA of the CDR3 is TGTGCCAGCAGCGGCGGACTAGCGGGCTACAATGAGCAGTTCTTC. Translating gives CASSGGLAGYNEQFF.

The genes are TRBV6-2 or TRBV6-3 and TRBJ2-5; D is unresolved. CDR1 and CDR2 (germline): MNHEY, SVGEGT. The CDR3 contains 12 residues. V dropped 6 bases and J dropped 4 bases, with 9 bases sitting between them. The CDR3 bases are TGTGCCAGCAGGCCTGTCGGAGAGACCCAGTACTTC. Residues: CASRPVGETQYF.

This clonotype occurred once. This sequence joins TRBV5-6 and TRBJ2-3; D uncertain. This CDR3 region has 13 residues. Germline V CDR1 and CDR2: SGHDT, YYEEEE. Deletions cut 0 bases from V and 14 bases from J, with 16 bases between. The CDR3 reads CASSLGTHRYAYF. The CDR3 DNA sequence: TGTGCCAGCAGCTTGGGCACGCACAGATACGCGTATTTT.